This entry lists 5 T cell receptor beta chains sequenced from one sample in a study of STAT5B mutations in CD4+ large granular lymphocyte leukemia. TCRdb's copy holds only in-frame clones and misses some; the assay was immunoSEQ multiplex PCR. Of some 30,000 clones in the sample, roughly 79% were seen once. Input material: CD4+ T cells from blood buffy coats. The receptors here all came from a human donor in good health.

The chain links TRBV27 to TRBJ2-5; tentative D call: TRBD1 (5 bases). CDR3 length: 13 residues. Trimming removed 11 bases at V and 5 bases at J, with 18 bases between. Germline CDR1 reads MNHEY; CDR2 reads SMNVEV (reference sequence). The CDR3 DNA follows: TGTGCCGTTGGTGCTGGTCACAGGGAGACCCAGTACTTC. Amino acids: CAVGAGHRETQYF.

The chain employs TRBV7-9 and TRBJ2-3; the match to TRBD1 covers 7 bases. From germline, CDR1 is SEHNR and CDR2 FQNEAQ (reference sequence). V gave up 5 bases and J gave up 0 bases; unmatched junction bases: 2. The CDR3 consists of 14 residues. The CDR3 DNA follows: TGTGCCAGCAGCCGGGGACAGAGCACAGATACGCAGTATTTT. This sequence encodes CASSRGQSTDTQYF.

Here the CDR3 DNA reads TGTGCCAGCAGCCCCCGGCTGGGTTTGGGAGAGACCCAGTACTTC. Its translation is CASSPRLGLGETQYF. The chain employs TRBV9 and TRBJ2-5; no clear D gene. The CDR3 has 15 residues. CDR1 is SGDLS and CDR2 is YYNGEE in the germline V gene. Trimming cost V 4 bases and J 4 bases, with 17 bases left between them.

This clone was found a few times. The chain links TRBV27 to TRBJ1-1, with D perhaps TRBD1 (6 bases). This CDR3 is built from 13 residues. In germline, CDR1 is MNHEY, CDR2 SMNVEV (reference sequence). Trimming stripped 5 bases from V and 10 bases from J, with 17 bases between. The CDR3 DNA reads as TGTGCCAGCAGTGCCCTAGACAGGTTACTAGCTTTCTTT. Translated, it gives CASSALDRLLAFF.

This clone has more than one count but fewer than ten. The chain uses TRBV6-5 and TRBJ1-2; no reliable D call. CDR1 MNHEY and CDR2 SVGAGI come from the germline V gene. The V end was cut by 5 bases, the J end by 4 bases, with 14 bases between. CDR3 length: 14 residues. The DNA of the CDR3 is TGTGCCAGCAGTAATGAAAGGGTCCTCTATGGCTACACCTTC. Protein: CASSNERVLYGYTF.